The TCR beta chain described here comes from a study of blood T cell repertoires in COVID-19. For the study at large: The study drew acute and convalescent COVID-19 samples from the United States, Italy and Spain. The analysed material was cDNA or gDNA that came from T cells, B-cell-depleted T cells, or PBMCs.

This CDR3 has 13 amino acids. Trimming at V came to 6 bases and at J to 5 bases, leaving 5 bases not matched to a gene. In germline, CDR1 is LNHDA, CDR2 SQIVND (reference sequence). In the study's own analysis: Amplification with reference gene primers provided the estimates of nucleated cell counts. This table comes from immunoSEQ multiplex PCR, and its TCRdb copy is limited to in-frame clones, with some not included. For V, J and clone size, that table is used; D and trimming come from the DNA. Of over 150,000 clones in the sample, 85% to 90% were seen once. Sequences were obtained from peripheral blood. This TCR came from a man aged 50-60 years with active or convalescent COVID-19. The chain links TRBV19 to TRBJ2-5; 8 bases are a match to TRBD1. CDR3 protein: CASSNRGIETQYF. The CDR3 coding sequence is TGTGCCAGTAGCAACAGGGGGATCGAGACCCAGTACTTC.